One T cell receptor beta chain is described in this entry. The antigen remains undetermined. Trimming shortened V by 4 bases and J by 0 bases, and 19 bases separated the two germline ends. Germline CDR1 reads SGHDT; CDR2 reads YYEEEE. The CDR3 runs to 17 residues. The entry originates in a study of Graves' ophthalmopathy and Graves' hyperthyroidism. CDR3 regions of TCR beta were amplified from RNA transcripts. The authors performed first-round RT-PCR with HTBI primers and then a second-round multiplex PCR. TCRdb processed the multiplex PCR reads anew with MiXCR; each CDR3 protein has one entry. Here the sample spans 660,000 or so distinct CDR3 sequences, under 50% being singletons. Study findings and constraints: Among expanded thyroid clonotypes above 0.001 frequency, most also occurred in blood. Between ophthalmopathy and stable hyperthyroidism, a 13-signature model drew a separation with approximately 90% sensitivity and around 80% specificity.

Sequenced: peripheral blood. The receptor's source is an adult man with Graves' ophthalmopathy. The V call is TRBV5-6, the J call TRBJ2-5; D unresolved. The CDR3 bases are TGTGCCAGCAGCAAACCCCTCTCCAGGACGCACCAAGAGACCCAGTACTTC. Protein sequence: CASSKPLSRTHQETQYF.